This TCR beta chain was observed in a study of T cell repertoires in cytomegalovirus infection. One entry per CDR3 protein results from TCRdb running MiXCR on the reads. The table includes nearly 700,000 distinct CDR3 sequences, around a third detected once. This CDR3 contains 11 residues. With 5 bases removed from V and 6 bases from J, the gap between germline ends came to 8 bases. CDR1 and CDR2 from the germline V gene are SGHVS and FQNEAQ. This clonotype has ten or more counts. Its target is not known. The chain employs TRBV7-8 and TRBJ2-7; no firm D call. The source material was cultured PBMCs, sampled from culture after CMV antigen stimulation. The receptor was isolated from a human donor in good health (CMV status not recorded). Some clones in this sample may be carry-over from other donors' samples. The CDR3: CASSPSAEQYF. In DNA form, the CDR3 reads TGTGCCAGCAGCCCTTCGGCCGAGCAGTACTTC. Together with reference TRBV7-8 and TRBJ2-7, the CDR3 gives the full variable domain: GAGVSQSPRYKVAKRGQDVALRCDPISGHVSLFWYQQALGQGPEFLTYFQNEAQLDKSGLPSDRFFAERPEGSVSTLKIQRTQQEDSAVYLCASSPSAEQYFGPGTRLTVT.